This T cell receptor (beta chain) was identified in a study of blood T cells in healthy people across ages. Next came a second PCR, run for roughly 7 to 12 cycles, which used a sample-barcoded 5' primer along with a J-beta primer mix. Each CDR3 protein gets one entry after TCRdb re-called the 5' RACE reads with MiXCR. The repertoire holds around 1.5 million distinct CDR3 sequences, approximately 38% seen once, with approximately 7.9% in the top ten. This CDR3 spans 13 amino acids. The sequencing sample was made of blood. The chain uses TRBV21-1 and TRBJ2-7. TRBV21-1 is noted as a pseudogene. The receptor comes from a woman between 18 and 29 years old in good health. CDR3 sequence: CASRGKQSYEQYF. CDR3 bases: TGTGCCAGCAGGGGGAAACAGTCCTACGAGCAGTACTTC.